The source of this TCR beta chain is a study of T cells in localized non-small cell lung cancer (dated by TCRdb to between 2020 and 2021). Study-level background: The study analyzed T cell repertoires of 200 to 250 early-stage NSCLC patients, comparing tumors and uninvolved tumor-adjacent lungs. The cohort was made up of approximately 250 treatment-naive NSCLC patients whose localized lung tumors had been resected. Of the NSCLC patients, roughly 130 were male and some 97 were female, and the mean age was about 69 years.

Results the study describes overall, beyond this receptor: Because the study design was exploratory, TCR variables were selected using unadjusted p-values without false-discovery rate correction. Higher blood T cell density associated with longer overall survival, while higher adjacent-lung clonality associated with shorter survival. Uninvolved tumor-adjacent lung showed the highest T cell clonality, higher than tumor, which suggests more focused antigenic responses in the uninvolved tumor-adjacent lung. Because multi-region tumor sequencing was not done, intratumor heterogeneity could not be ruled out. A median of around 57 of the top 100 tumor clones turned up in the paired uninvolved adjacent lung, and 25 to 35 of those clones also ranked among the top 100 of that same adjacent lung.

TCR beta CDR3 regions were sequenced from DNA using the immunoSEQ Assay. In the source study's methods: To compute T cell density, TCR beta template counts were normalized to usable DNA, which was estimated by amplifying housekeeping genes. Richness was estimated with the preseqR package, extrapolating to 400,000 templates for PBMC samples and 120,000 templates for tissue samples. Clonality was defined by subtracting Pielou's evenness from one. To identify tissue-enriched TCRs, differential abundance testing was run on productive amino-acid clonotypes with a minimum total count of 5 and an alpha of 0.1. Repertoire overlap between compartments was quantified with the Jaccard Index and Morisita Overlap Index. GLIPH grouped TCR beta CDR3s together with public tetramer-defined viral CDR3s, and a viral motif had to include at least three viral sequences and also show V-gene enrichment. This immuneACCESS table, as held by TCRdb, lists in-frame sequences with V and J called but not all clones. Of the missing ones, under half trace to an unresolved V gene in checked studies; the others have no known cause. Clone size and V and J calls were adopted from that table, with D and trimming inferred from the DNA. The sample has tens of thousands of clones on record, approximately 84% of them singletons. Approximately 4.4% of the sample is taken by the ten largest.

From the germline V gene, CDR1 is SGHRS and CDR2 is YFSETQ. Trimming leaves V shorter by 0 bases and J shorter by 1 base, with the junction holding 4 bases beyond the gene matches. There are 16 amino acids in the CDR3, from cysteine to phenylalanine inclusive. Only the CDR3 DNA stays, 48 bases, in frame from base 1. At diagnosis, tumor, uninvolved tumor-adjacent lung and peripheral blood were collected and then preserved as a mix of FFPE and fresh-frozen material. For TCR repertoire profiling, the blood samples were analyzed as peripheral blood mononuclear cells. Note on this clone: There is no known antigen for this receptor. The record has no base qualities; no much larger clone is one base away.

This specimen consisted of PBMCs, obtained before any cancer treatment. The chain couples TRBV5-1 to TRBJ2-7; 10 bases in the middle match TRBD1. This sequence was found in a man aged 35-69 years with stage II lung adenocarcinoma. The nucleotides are TGCGCCAGCAGCTTGGGAGGGACAGGGGCTTCCTACGAGCAGTACTTC. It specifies CASSLGGTGASYEQYF.